A single sample gave rise to the 27 T cell receptor beta chains below, sequenced in a study of T cell responses to AZD1222 COVID-19 vaccine. Clones were read by immunoSEQ multiplex PCR, and TCRdb kept only the in-frame ones, dropping some. The sample has approximately 79,000 clones; roughly 85% are singletons. Sample: peripheral blood, taken 28 days after the second AZD1222 dose. Every receptor here comes from an adult who received the AZD1222 COVID-19 vaccine.

This clone was counted between two and nine times. This chain uses TRBV29-1 with TRBJ2-7; 11 bases match TRBD2. This CDR3 has 14 residues. J gave up 6 bases and V 4 bases, and 8 bases lay outside the gene matches. Germline V gene data show CDR1 as SQVTM and CDR2 as ANQGSEA. The CDR3 loop reads CSVGLAGPPSEQYF. The CDR3 nucleotides read TGCAGCGTTGGACTAGCGGGGCCCCCCAGCGAGCAGTACTTC.

This clone appeared a single time. V gene TRBV27 combines with J gene TRBJ2-3; 8 nucleotides match TRBD1. CDR1 is MNHEY and CDR2 is SMNVEV in the germline V gene (reference sequence). The CDR3 covers 14 residues. Germline trimming cut 6 bases from V and 2 bases from J; bases unmatched to any gene: 4. The CDR3 spells CASREQGATDTQYF. CDR3 nucleotides: TGTGCCAGCAGAGAGCAGGGGGCCACAGATACGCAGTATTTT.

V is TRBV5-1 and J is TRBJ1-2; 7 positions match TRBD1. In germline, CDR1 is SGHRS, CDR2 YFSETQ. The V segment lost 4 bases and the J segment 6 bases; nucleotides outside the gene matches: 6. This CDR3 contains 13 residues. CDR3 sequence reads: CASSLQGVDGYTF. CDR3 in DNA: TGCGCCAGCAGCCTGCAGGGGGTGGATGGCTACACCTTC.

This chain uses TRBV9 with TRBJ2-5; D is unclear. The CDR3 has 14 amino acids. Germline loops: CDR1 SGDLS, CDR2 YYNGEE. V lost 4 bases, J lost 2 bases, and 12 bases lay in between. CDR3: CASSSGMAQETQYF. The DNA of the CDR3 is TGTGCCAGCAGCTCTGGGATGGCGCAAGAGACCCAGTACTTC.

The gene calls are TRBV27 and TRBJ2-1; 9 nucleotides match TRBD2. The V gene end was trimmed by 4 bases and the J gene end by 4 bases; junction bases not matched to a gene: 8. The CDR3 contains 16 residues. CDR1 and CDR2 from the germline V gene are MNHEY and SMNVEV (reference sequence). The CDR3 DNA reads TGTGCCAGCAGTTCTCCCGGGACTAGCTATTACAATGAGCAGTTCTTC. Protein: CASSSPGTSYYNEQFF.

The chain has TRBV5-1 and TRBJ2-1, with D tentatively TRBD1 (5 bases). This CDR3 is built from 15 residues. Trimming stripped 0 bases from V and 4 bases from J, with 11 bases between. Per the germline V gene, CDR1 is SGHRS and CDR2 is YFSETQ. The CDR3 here is CASSLGDDSYNEQFF. The CDR3 bases are TGCGCCAGCAGCTTGGGTGATGACAGTTACAATGAGCAGTTCTTC.

By share, this clone counts as medium-sized (0.01 to 0.1%). The chain joins TRBV27 to TRBJ2-1; 14 bases align to TRBD2. Germline CDR1 and CDR2: MNHEY and SMNVEV (reference sequence). This CDR3 region has 16 residues. The V segment lost 5 bases and the J segment 8 bases; nucleotides outside the gene matches: 8. The CDR3: CASSLRLAGGWDEQFF. DNA for the CDR3: TGTGCCAGCAGTCTTAGACTAGCGGGAGGGTGGGATGAGCAGTTCTTC.

V is TRBV30 and J is TRBJ1-2; TRBD1 agrees at 8 bases. Trimming took 8 bases from V and 5 from J; bases not matched to a gene: 13. This CDR3 comprises 14 residues. Germline V gives CDR1 GTSNPN, CDR2 SVGIG (reference sequence). The CDR3 sequence is CALVDWGTGYGYTF. DNA of the CDR3: TGTGCCCTGGTGGATTGGGGGACAGGATATGGCTACACCTTC. Full variable domain (rest looked up from reference TRBV30 and TRBJ1-2): SQTIHQWPATLVQPVGSPLSLECTVEGTSNPNLYWYRQAAGRGLQLLFYSVGIGQISSEVPQNLSASRPQDRQFILSSKKLLLSDSGFYLCALVDWGTGYGYTFGSGTRLTVV.

The rearrangement uses TRBV5-5 and TRBJ1-5; perhaps TRBD1 as D (5 bases). The CDR3 runs 17 residues. The germline V gene has CDR1 SGHKS and CDR2 YYEKEE (reference sequence). Trimming took 6 bases from V and 2 from J, leaving 21 bases between them. CDR3 region: CASTAGTGAVGNQPQHF. CDR3 DNA sequence: TGTGCCAGCACCGCCGGGACTGGGGCTGTGGGCAATCAGCCCCAGCATTTT. The full variable domain, rest sourced from reference TRBV5-5 and TRBJ1-5, is DAGVTQSPTHLIKTRGQQVTLRCSPISGHKSVSWYQQVLGQGPQFIFQYYEKEERGRGNFPDRFSARQFPNYSSELNVNALLLGDSALYLCASTAGTGAVGNQPQHFGDGTRLSIL.

The chain is built from TRBV7-2 and TRBJ1-1; D not resolved. In germline, CDR1 is SGHTA, CDR2 FQGNSA. Trimming pared 1 base from V and 4 bases from J, leaving 7 bases between. This CDR3 region has 13 residues. The CDR3 loop reads CASSLGLSTEAFF. The CDR3 DNA is TGTGCCAGCAGCTTAGGCCTTAGCACTGAAGCTTTCTTT.

The rearrangement joins TRBV9 to TRBJ1-1, with D hard to call. The germline V gene has CDR1 SGDLS and CDR2 YYNGEE. This CDR3 is 16 amino acids long. V gave up 3 bases and J gave up 5 bases, with 20 bases separating them. The CDR3 DNA reads as TGTGCCAGCAGCGCTGACCTAACATTGGGGAGGACTGAAGCTTTCTTT. Its protein is CASSADLTLGRTEAFF.

The chain is built from TRBV5-1 and TRBJ2-7, with 7 bases lining up with TRBD1. Germline trimming cut 2 bases from V and 0 bases from J; bases unmatched to any gene: 2. Germline V lookup: CDR1 SGHRS, CDR2 YFSETQ. The CDR3 sequence is 14 residues long. CDR3 in DNA: TGCGCCAGCAGCTTATCAGGGGGCTCCTACGAGCAGTACTTC. It encodes CASSLSGGSYEQYF.

In its sample, this clone was seen a few times. The sample contains more than one DNA sequence encoding this CDR3. This chain's CDR3 is CASSEYTSGPYEQYF. CDR3 nucleotide sequence: TGCGCCAGCAGTGAGTATACTAGCGGCCCTTACGAGCAGTACTTC. The genes are TRBV10-1 and TRBJ2-7; 8 bases are shared with TRBD2. V shed 1 base and J 4 bases; nucleotides not matched to a gene: 6. From germline, CDR1 is WNHNN and CDR2 SYGVQD (reference sequence). The CDR3 covers 15 residues.

The chain uses TRBV24-1 and TRBJ2-1; 7 bases map to TRBD2. CDR3 size: 13 residues. CDR1 and CDR2 from the germline V gene are KGHDR and SFDVKD. V lost 5 bases to trimming and J lost 9 bases; unmatched junction nucleotides: 6. Here the CDR3 reads CATSALLASEQFF. The CDR3, as DNA: TGTGCCACCAGTGCCTTACTAGCGTCTGAGCAGTTCTTC.

The chain joins TRBV4-3 to TRBJ1-2; tentative D call: TRBD1 (5 bases). V lost 4 bases, J lost 4 bases, and 19 bases lay in between. CDR1 LGHNA and CDR2 YSLEER come from the germline V gene. CDR3 length equals 16 residues. The CDR3 loop is CASSPLWGVGIYGYTF. The CDR3 DNA reads TGCGCCAGCAGCCCGCTTTGGGGCGTGGGGATCTATGGCTACACCTTC.

The chain is built from TRBV3-1 (or the pseudogene TRBV3-2) and TRBJ2-3; D not resolved. CDR1 and CDR2 from the germline V gene are LGHDT and YNNKEL (reference sequence). V gave up 1 base and J gave up 1 base, with 9 bases separating them. This CDR3 has 15 amino acids. The CDR3 reads CASSQVGYGTDTQYF. CDR3 sequence (DNA): TGTGCCAGCAGCCAAGTCGGGTACGGCACAGATACGCAGTATTTT.

Here the CDR3 DNA reads TGTGCCAGCAGCAGGAACCGACTAGCGTACCAAGAGACCCAGTACTTC. As protein: CASSRNRLAYQETQYF. The V and J genes are TRBV3-1 (or the pseudogene TRBV3-2) and TRBJ2-5; 8 bases line up with TRBD2. The CDR3 length is 16 residues. J was trimmed by 0 bases and V by 5 bases; bases with no gene match: 8. From germline, CDR1 is LGHDT and CDR2 YNNKEL (reference sequence).

The chain recombines TRBV18 with TRBJ1-4; unclear D gene. The ends were cut back, 2 bases at V and 7 bases at J, with 11 bases in the middle. CDR1 and CDR2 from the germline V gene are KGHSH and LQKENI. The CDR3 runs to 14 residues. For the CDR3, the DNA is TGTGCCAGCTCACCAGAGGCCACTCGTGAAAAACTGTTTTTT. This translates into CASSPEATREKLFF.

The rearrangement joins TRBV27 to TRBJ1-1; TRBD1 matches at 9 bases. This CDR3 has 16 amino acids. Trimming cost V 2 bases and J 0 bases; bases outside gene matches: 4. In germline, CDR1 is MNHEY, CDR2 SMNVEV (reference sequence). CDR3 protein: CASSLAGTGLNTEAFF. In nucleotides, the CDR3 is TGTGCCAGCAGTTTAGCCGGGACAGGGCTGAACACTGAAGCTTTCTTT.

The J gene is TRBJ2-3, the V gene TRBV28, with 13 bases matching TRBD2. Germline-derived CDR1 and CDR2 are MDHEN and SYDVKM. V lost 10 bases and J lost 3; bases outside the gene matches: 7. The CDR3 spans 15 residues. The DNA for the CDR3 is TGTGCCACACGGACTAGCGGGAGTAGGACAGATACGCAGTATTTT. It codes for CATRTSGSRTDTQYF.

The V call is TRBV7-6, the J call TRBJ1-6, with D hard to call. Trimming removed 4 bases at V and 0 bases at J, with 16 bases between. Germline V gene lookup returns CDR1 SGHVS and CDR2 FNYEAQ. CDR3 length: 18 residues. The CDR3 here is CASSSGSEQSSYNSPLHF. The CDR3 coding sequence is TGTGCCAGCAGCTCCGGATCGGAACAAAGCTCCTATAATTCACCCCTCCACTTT.

The chain uses TRBV2 and TRBJ2-1; a possible D gene is TRBD2 (5 bases). The germline CDR1 and CDR2 sequences are SNHLY and FYNNEI. Deletions cut 7 bases from V and 3 bases from J, with 16 bases between. This CDR3 is built from 15 residues. The CDR3, as DNA: TGTGCCAGCAACCCCCTGGCGGGTAGCTACAATGAGCAGTTCTTC. It codes for CASNPLAGSYNEQFF.

The chain is built from TRBV7-2 and TRBJ2-3; TRBD2 agrees at 16 bases. The trim removed 5 bases at V and 6 bases at J, leaving 5 bases unmatched. CDR1 is SGHTA and CDR2 is FQGNSA in the germline V gene. CDR3 length: 16 residues. CDR3 loop: CASSPGLAGGGDTQYF. CDR3 nucleotide sequence: TGTGCCAGCAGCCCGGGACTAGCGGGAGGGGGCGATACGCAGTATTTT.

The chain is built from TRBV5-1 and TRBJ1-6; possibly TRBD1 for D (6 bases). Trimming stripped 4 bases from V and 6 bases from J, with 8 bases between. This CDR3 has 13 residues. Germline assignment: CDR1 SGHRS and CDR2 YFSETQ. The chain's CDR3 is CASSPDSNSPLHF. The CDR3 nucleotides are TGCGCCAGCAGCCCGGACAGTAATTCACCCCTCCACTTT.

The rearrangement links TRBV14 to TRBJ2-5; TRBD2 matches 12 bases. V was clipped by 1 base and J by 4 bases; unmatched bases: 4. Germline CDR1 is SGHDN and CDR2 is FVKESK. CDR3 length: 16 amino acids. The CDR3 region is CASSQARLAGVETQYF. CDR3 DNA sequence: TGTGCCAGCAGCCAAGCCAGACTAGCGGGAGTAGAGACCCAGTACTTC.

The chain links TRBV7-3 to TRBJ2-1, with TRBD1 matching over 9 bases. The CDR3 runs to 15 residues. J was trimmed by 3 bases and V by 5 bases; bases with no gene match: 5. The germline gives CDR1 SGHTA, CDR2 FQGTGA. CDR3 in amino acids: CASSRGTGSYNEQFF. DNA of the CDR3: TGTGCCAGCAGCCGGGGGACAGGGAGCTACAATGAGCAGTTCTTC.

The V call is TRBV7-9, the J call TRBJ1-3; 9 nucleotides line up with TRBD1. From germline, CDR1 is SEHNR and CDR2 FQNEAQ (reference sequence). With V trimmed by 2 bases and J by 3 bases, 2 bases remained unmatched. This CDR3 comprises 15 residues. The CDR3 region is CASSLRTGVGNTIYF. Here the CDR3 DNA reads TGTGCCAGCAGCTTAAGGACAGGGGTTGGAAACACCATATATTTT. Based on the CDR3 plus reference TRBV7-9 and TRBJ1-3, the full variable domain is DTGVSQNPRHKITKRGQNVTFRCDPISEHNRLYWYRQTLGQGPEFLTYFQNEAQLEKSRLLSDRFSAERPKGSFSTLEIQRTEQGDSAMYLCASSLRTGVGNTIYFGEGSWLTVV.